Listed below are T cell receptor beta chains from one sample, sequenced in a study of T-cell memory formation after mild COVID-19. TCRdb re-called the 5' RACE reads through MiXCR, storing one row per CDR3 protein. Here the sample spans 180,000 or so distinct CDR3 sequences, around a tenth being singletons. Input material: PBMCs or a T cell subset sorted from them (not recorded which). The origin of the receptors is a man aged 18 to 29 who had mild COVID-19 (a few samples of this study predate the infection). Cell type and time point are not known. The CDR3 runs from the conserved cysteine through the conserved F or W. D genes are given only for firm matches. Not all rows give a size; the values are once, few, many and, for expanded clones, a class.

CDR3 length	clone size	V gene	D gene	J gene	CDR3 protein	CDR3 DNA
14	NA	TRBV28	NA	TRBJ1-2	CASSAPDRIYGYTF	TGTGCCAGCAGTGCCCCCGACAGGATCTATGGCTACACCTTC
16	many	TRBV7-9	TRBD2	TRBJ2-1	CASSPYSGGAYNEQFF	TGTGCCAGCAGCCCGTATAGCGGGGGGGCCTACAATGAGCAGTTCTTC
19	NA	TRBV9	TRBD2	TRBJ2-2	CASSVSLAGPSMVTGELFF	TGTGCCAGCAGCGTATCACTAGCGGGCCCCAGTATGGTGACCGGGGAGCTGTTTTTT
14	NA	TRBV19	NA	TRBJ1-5	CASRADQLMQPQHF	TGTGCCAGTAGAGCGGACCAATTGATGCAGCCCCAGCATTTT
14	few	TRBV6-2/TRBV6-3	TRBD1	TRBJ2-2	CASRTGLHTGELFF	TGTGCCAGCAGGACAGGGTTGCACACCGGGGAGCTGTTTTTT
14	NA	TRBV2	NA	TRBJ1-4	CASSESGRDEKLFF	TGTGCCAGCAGTGAATCGGGACGAGATGAAAAACTGTTTTTT
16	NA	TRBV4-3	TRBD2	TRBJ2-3	CASSHTSGGATDTQYF	TGCGCCAGCAGCCACACTAGCGGGGGGGCTACAGATACGCAGTATTTT
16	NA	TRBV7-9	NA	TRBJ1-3	CASSLRAAYSGNTIYF	TGTGCCAGCAGCTTACGTGCGGCCTACTCTGGAAACACCATATATTTT
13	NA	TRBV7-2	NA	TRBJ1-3	CASSPQGGNTIYF	TGTGCCAGCAGCCCCCAAGGGGGGAACACCATATATTTT
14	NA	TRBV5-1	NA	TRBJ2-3	CASSFNRDTDTQYF	TGCGCCAGCAGCTTTAACAGGGACACAGATACGCAGTATTTT
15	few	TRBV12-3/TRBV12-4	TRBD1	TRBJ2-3	CASSPGTGNGDTQYF	TGTGCCAGCAGTCCTGGGACAGGGAATGGAGATACGCAGTATTTT
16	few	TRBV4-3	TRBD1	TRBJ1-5	CASSQDWTGGGQPQHF	TGCGCCAGCAGCCAAGATTGGACAGGGGGTGGCCAGCCCCAGCATTTT
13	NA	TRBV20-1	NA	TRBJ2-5	CSASLQNQETQYF	TGCAGTGCTAGTCTACAGAACCAAGAGACCCAGTACTTC
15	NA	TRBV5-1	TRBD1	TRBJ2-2	CASSQTRGYTGELFF	TGCGCCAGCAGCCAAACCAGGGGGTACACCGGGGAGCTGTTTTTT
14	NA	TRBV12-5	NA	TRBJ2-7	CASGPGTLGSEQYF	TGTGCTAGTGGTCCTGGGACCCTGGGCTCCGAGCAGTACTTC
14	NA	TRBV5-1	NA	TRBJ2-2	CASTRSSNTGELFF	TGCGCCAGCACCCGAAGTTCGAACACCGGGGAGCTGTTTTTT
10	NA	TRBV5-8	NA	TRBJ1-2	CASSYVSFTF	TGTGCCAGCAGCTACGTCTCGTTCACCTTC
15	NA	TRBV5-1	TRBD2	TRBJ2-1	CASTNSGGHYNEQFF	TGCGCCAGCACAAATAGCGGGGGGCACTACAATGAGCAGTTCTTC
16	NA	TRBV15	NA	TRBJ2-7	CATSSLMGLGSYEQYF	TGTGCCACCAGCAGCCTCATGGGGTTGGGGAGCTACGAGCAGTACTTC
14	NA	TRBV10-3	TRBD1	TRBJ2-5	CATQFGTDQETQYF	TGTGCCACTCAATTTGGGACAGACCAAGAGACCCAGTACTTC
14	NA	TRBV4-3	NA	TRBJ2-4	CASSQGGGGDIQYF	TGCGCCAGCAGCCAGGGAGGGGGCGGAGACATTCAGTACTTC
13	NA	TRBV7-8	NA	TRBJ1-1	CASSLVLGAEAFF	TGTGCCAGCAGCTTAGTTCTGGGAGCCGAAGCTTTCTTT
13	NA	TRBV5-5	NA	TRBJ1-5	CASSVRDNQPQHF	TGTGCCAGCAGCGTGCGGGACAATCAGCCCCAGCATTTT
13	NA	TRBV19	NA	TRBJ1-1	CASTPVYRGRAFF	TGTGCCAGTACCCCCGTGTATCGGGGGAGGGCTTTCTTT
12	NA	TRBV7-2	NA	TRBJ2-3	CASSWSTDTQYF	TGTGCCAGCAGCTGGTCAACAGATACGCAGTATTTT
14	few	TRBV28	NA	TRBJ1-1	CASSLDTGRAEAFF	TGTGCCAGCAGTTTGGACACAGGGCGGGCTGAAGCTTTCTTT
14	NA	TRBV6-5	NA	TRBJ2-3	CASFQPGGTDTQYF	TGTGCCAGCTTCCAACCGGGGGGCACAGATACGCAGTATTTT
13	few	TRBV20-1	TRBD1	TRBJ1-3	CSAPPATGNTIYF	TGCAGTGCGCCGCCCGCGACAGGGAACACCATATATTTT
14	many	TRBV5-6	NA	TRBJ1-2	CASSLDRSNYGYTF	TGTGCCAGCAGCTTGGACAGGAGTAACTATGGCTACACCTTC
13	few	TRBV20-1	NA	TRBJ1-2	CSASTGGNYGYTF	TGCAGTGCCTCGACAGGTGGTAACTATGGCTACACCTTC
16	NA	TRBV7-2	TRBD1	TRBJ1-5	CASSLNRDRDNQPQHF	TGTGCCAGCAGCTTAAATCGGGACAGGGATAATCAGCCCCAGCATTTT
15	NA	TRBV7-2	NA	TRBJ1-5	CASSQRGGGGQPQHF	TGTGCCAGCAGCCAGAGGGGGGGCGGGGGTCAGCCCCAGCATTTT
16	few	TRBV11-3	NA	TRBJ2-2	CASSLAWQGGTGELFF	TGTGCCAGCAGCTTAGCATGGCAGGGAGGAACCGGGGAGCTGTTTTTT
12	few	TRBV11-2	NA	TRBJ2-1	CASNLIREEQFF	TGTGCCAGCAACTTGATTCGGGAGGAGCAGTTCTTC
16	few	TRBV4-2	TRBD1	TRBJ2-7	CASSQDLAGTGYEQYF	TGTGCCAGCAGCCAAGATTTGGCAGGGACAGGGTACGAGCAGTACTTC
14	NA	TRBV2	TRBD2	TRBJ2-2	CASSARGGAGELFF	TGTGCCAGCAGTGCTCGGGGGGGCGCCGGGGAGCTGTTTTTT
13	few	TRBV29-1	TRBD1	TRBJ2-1	CSAGQVFYNEQFF	TGCAGCGCCGGACAGGTTTTCTACAATGAGCAGTTCTTC
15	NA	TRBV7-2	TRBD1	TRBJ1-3	CASSLDRGLGNTIYF	TGTGCCAGCAGCTTAGACAGGGGGCTTGGAAACACCATATATTTT
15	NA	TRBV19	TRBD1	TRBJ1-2	CASSAPGQTPYGYTF	TGTGCCAGTAGTGCCCCGGGACAGACCCCTTATGGCTACACCTTC
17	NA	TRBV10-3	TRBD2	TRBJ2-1	CAISDASGGAFYNEQFF	TGTGCCATCAGTGATGCTAGCGGGGGGGCCTTCTACAATGAGCAGTTCTTC